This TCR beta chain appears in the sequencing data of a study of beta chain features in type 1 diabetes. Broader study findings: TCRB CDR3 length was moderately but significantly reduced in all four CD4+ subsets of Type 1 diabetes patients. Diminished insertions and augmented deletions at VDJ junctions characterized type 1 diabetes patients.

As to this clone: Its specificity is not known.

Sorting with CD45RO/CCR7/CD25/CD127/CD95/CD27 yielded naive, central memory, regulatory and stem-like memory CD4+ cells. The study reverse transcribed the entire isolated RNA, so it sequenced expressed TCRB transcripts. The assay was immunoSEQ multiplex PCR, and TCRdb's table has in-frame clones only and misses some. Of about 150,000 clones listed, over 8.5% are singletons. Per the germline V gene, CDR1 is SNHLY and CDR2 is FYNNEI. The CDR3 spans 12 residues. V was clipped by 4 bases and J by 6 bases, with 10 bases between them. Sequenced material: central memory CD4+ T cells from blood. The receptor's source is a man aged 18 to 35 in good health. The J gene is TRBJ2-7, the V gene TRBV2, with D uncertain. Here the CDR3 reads CASSVTEIEQYF. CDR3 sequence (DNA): TGTGCCAGCAGTGTCACGGAAATCGAGCAGTACTTC.